Listed below are T cell receptor beta chains from one sample, sequenced in a study of T cells in Graves' hyperthyroidism and ophthalmopathy. TCRdb processed the multiplex PCR reads anew with MiXCR; each CDR3 protein has one entry. The data hold 550,000 to 600,000 distinct CDR3 sequences, with about 45% observed a single time. Sequencing was performed on peripheral blood or thyroid tissue (not recorded which). The receptors derive from an adult woman with Graves' disease, either hyperthyroidism or ophthalmopathy (not recorded which). Both conserved end residues are part of each CDR3. A D gene is named only where the DNA matches it firmly. Not all rows give a size; the values are once, few, many and, for expanded clones, a class.

>NA|TRBV11-2|TRBJ1-5|many
CASSLEHNQPQHF
TGTGCCAGCAGCTTAGAGCACAATCAGCCCCAGCATTTT
>NA|TRBV4-1|TRBJ2-2|many
CASSPGPGTGELFF
TGCGCCAGCAGCCCGGGACCGGGGACCGGGGAGCTGTTTTTT
>NA|TRBV15|TRBJ2-7|NA
CATSTWRGGGEQYF
TGTGCCACCAGCACCTGGAGGGGGGGCGGCGAGCAGTACTTC
>NA|TRBV7-9|TRBJ1-6|many
CASSLAGAMHPLHF
TGTGCCAGCAGCTTAGCAGGAGCGATGCATCCCCTCCACTTT
>NA|TRBV6-5|TRBJ1-5|many
CASSRALGQPQHF
TGTGCCAGCAGTCGGGCACTAGGTCAGCCCCAGCATTTT
>NA|TRBV7-9|TRBJ2-7|NA
CASSDRLAYEQYF
TGTGCCAGCAGCGACAGGTTGGCCTACGAGCAGTACTTC
>NA|TRBV4-1|TRBJ1-2|many
CASSQGQMNWGYTF
TGCGCCAGCAGCCAAGGACAGATGAATTGGGGCTACACCTTC
>NA|TRBV10-3|TRBJ2-6|NA
CAISPAGANVLTF
TGTGCCATCAGCCCCGCGGGGGCCAACGTCCTGACTTTC
>NA|TRBV10-2|TRBJ2-5|many
CASRGTPTEETQYF
TGCGCCAGCAGGGGGACTCCCACCGAGGAGACCCAGTACTTC
>TRBD1|TRBV24-1|TRBJ1-5|NA
CATSDLPRTSGRQGPQHF
TGTGCCACCAGTGATTTGCCGCGGACTAGCGGGAGACAGGGTCCCCAGCATTTT
>NA|TRBV12-3/TRBV12-4|TRBJ2-2|many
CASSVGKVGELFF
TGTGCCAGCAGTGTGGGGAAGGTCGGGGAGCTGTTTTTT
>NA|TRBV9|TRBJ1-2|many
CASSVGRGADYGYTF
TGTGCCAGCAGCGTAGGCAGGGGTGCTGACTATGGCTACACCTTC
>NA|TRBV4-2|TRBJ2-5|NA
CASSQAREVAETQYF
TGTGCCAGCAGCCAAGCCAGGGAAGTTGCAGAGACCCAGTACTTC
>NA|TRBV12-3/TRBV12-4|TRBJ1-4|many
CASSLREKLFF
TGTGCCAGCAGTTTACGTGAAAAACTGTTTTTT
>NA|TRBV29-1|TRBJ1-5|NA
CSVSDSSFNQPQHF
TGCAGCGTTTCGGACAGCTCCTTTAATCAGCCCCAGCATTTT
>TRBD1|TRBV15|TRBJ1-2|few
CATTHQDRGYGYTF
TGTGCCACCACCCACCAGGACAGGGGCTATGGCTACACCTTC
>NA|TRBV5-1|TRBJ2-3|once
CASSLVLGPWDTQYF
TGCGCCAGCAGCTTGGTCCTCGGGCCCTGGGATACGCAGTATTTT
>TRBD1|TRBV24-1|TRBJ2-5|NA
CATSDRDSRQETQYF
TGTGCCACCAGTGACCGGGACAGTAGACAAGAGACCCAGTACTTC